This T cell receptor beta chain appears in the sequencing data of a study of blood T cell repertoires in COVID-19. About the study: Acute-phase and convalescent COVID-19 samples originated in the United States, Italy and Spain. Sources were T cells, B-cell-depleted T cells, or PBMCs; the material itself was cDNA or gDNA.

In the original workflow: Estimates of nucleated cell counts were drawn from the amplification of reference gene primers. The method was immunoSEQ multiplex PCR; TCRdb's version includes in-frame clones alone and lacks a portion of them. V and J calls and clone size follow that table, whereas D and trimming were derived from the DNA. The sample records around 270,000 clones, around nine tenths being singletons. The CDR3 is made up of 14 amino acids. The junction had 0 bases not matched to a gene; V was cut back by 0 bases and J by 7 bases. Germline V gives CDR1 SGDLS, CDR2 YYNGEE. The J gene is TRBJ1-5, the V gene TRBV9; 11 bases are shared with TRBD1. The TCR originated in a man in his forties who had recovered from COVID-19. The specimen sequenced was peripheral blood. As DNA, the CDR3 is TGTGCCAGCAGCGTAGGGACAGGGGGCCAGCCCCAGCATTTT. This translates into CASSVGTGGQPQHF.